These T cell receptor beta chains were read from a single sample in a study of human T cells and chemical hapten exposure. TCRdb passed the RACE reads through MiXCR, listing each CDR3 protein once. The profile covers roughly 200,000 distinct CDR3 sequences, with around 20% appearing a single time and about 7% taken by the ten largest. The sequenced sample was whole blood, obtained in connection with sensitization to the hapten diphenylcyclopropenone (DPC). These TCRs come from a woman between 50 and 59 years old with alopecia areata. Some clones in this sample may be carry-over from other donors' samples. Each CDR3 is given with its conserved first and last residue. Each record gives: V gene, J gene, CDR3 protein.

>TRBV29-1|TRBJ1-1
CSVIRGSVNTEAFF
>TRBV29-1|TRBJ2-7
CSVKGQPEQYF
>TRBV18|TRBJ2-7
CASSPQGVDEQYF
>TRBV12-3/TRBV12-4|TRBJ2-2
CASSFGGARAGELFF
>TRBV28|TRBJ2-1
CASSLSKRGWQFF
>TRBV7-9|TRBJ2-1
CASSLVPNEQFF
>TRBV6-4|TRBJ2-1
CASSPVDGPQSEQFF
>TRBV20-1|TRBJ2-1
CSARDSVGLAGARREFF
>TRBV11-3|TRBJ2-7
CASSLVPRDEQYF
>TRBV2|TRBJ2-3
CASSEGLRSSTDTQYF
>TRBV15|TRBJ1-1
CATSRDYGTGVNTEAFF
>TRBV5-1|TRBJ2-5
CASSLAGGKETQYF
>TRBV12-2|TRBJ2-1
CASRSSGGAASGSSDNEQFF
>TRBV10-3|TRBJ2-1
CAIPSGFRNTSSYNEQFF
>TRBV20-1|TRBJ2-7
CSATRTSGRSFDEQYF
>TRBV5-1|TRBJ1-2
CASSYGASDGYTF
>TRBV7-2|TRBJ1-5
CASSLETGRPQHF
>TRBV29-1|TRBJ2-5
CSVEGGWKETQYF
>TRBV6-5|TRBJ2-2
CASSRPLGELFF
>TRBV5-1|TRBJ2-7
CASSLEVGGRALHEQYF
>TRBV29-1|TRBJ1-1
CSGQGASDTEAFF
>TRBV5-4|TRBJ2-6
CASSLFDRGHASGANVLTF
>TRBV10-3|TRBJ2-1
CAISPTGGAYNEQFF
>TRBV20-1|TRBJ2-5
CSAPGLAGKETQYF
>TRBV20-1|TRBJ2-1
CSASPTYNEQFF
>TRBV12-3/TRBV12-4|TRBJ1-2
CASSHTRGSGYTF
>TRBV12-3/TRBV12-4|TRBJ1-1
CASSMNTEAFF
>TRBV29-1|TRBJ1-1
CSVETGPGNTEAFF
>TRBV5-1|TRBJ2-5
CASSLETGQETQYF
>TRBV9|TRBJ2-4
CASSVGGGRNIQYF
>TRBV6-5|TRBJ2-5
CASSYGQEETQYF
>TRBV6-5|TRBJ2-7
CASSYSSPTGSSYEQYF
>TRBV12-3/TRBV12-4|TRBJ2-1
CATSGGQKNEQFF
>TRBV12-3/TRBV12-4|TRBJ2-7
CASSPPQTSGAREQYF
>TRBV11-3|TRBJ1-1
CASGRDRDTEAFF
>TRBV5-6|TRBJ2-7
CASSLQGNEQYF
>TRBV10-1|TRBJ1-2
CASRRDRGAYGYTF
>TRBV28|TRBJ1-5
CASRAPNQPQHF
>TRBV4-1|TRBJ1-3
CASSHDGSSGNTIYF
>TRBV30|TRBJ1-1
CACQQGVGTEAFF